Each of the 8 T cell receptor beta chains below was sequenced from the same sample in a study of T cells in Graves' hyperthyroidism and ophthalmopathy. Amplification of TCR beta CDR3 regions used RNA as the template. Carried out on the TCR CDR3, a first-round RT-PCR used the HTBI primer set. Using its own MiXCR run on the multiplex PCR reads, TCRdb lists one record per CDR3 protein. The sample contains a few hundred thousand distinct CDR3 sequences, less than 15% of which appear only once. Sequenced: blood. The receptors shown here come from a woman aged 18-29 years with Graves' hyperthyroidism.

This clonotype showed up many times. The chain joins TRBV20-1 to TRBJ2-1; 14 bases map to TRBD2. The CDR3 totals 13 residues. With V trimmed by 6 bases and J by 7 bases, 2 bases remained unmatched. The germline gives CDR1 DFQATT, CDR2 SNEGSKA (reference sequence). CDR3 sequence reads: CSAGTSGRNEQFF. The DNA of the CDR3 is TGCAGTGCAGGGACTAGCGGGAGAAATGAGCAGTTCTTC.

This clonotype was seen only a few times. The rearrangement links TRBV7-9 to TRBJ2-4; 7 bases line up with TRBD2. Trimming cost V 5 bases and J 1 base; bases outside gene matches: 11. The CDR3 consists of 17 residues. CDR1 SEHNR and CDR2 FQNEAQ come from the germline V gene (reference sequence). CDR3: CASSVTGGLVAKNIQYF. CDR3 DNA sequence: TGTGCCAGCAGCGTAACGGGGGGTCTGGTGGCCAAAAACATTCAGTACTTC.

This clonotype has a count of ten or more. In DNA, the CDR3 is TGCAGCGTCGAGACGCCCAGGGCATCGGAGACCCAGTACTTC. Translated: CSVETPRASETQYF. The chain recombines TRBV29-1 with TRBJ2-5; TRBD1 might be the D (5 bases). Germline V lookup: CDR1 SQVTM, CDR2 ANQGSEA. The CDR3 is made up of 14 amino acids. The germline V and J ends were trimmed by 6 bases and 5 bases, with 19 bases remaining between them.

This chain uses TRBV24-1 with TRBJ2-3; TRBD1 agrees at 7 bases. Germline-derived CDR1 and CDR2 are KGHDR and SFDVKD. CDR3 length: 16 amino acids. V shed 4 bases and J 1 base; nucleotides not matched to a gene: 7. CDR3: CATSDDRESGTDTQYF. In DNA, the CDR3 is TGTGCCACCAGTGACGACAGGGAATCGGGCACAGATACGCAGTATTTT.

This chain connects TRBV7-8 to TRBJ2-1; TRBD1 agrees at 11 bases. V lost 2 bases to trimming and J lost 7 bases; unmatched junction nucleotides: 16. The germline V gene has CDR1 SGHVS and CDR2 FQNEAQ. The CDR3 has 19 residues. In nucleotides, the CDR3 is TGTGCCAGCAGCTTAAAGGGGCGGGTAGGGGACAGGGGGACGAATGAGCAGTTCTTC. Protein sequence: CASSLKGRVGDRGTNEQFF.

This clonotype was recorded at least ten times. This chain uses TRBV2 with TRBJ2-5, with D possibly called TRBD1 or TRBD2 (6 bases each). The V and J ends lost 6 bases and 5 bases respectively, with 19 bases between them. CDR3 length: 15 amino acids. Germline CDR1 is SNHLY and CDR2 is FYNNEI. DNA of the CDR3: TGTGCCAGCAGGGTAGGAGGGGGGCGGTGGGAGACCCAGTACTTC. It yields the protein CASRVGGGRWETQYF. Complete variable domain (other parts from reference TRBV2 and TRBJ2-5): EPEVTQTPSHQVTQMGQEVILRCVPISNHLYFYWYRQILGQKVEFLVSFYNNEISEKSEIFDDQFSVERPDGSNFTLKIRSTKLEDSAMYFCASRVGGGRWETQYFGPGTRLLVL.

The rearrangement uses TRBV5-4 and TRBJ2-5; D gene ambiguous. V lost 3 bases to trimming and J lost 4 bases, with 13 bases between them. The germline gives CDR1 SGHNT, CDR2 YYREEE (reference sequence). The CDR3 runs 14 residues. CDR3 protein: CASSSDPGGETQYF. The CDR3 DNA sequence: TGTGCCAGCAGCTCTGACCCGGGTGGAGAGACCCAGTACTTC.

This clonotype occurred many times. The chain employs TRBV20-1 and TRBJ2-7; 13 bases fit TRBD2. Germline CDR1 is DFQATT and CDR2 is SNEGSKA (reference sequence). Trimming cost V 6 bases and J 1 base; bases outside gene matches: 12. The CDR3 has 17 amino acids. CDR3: CSADGRTSGRLSYEQYF. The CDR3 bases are TGCAGTGCGGACGGTCGGACTAGCGGGAGATTGTCCTACGAGCAGTACTTC.